This T cell receptor beta chain derives from a study of T-cell reconstitution after alpha-beta-depleted transplantation in children. A library of TCRbeta sequences, prepared with unique molecular identifiers, was generated. TCRdb passed the PCR reads through MiXCR, listing each CDR3 protein once. Of some 530,000 distinct CDR3 sequences in the sample, roughly an eighth were seen once. This clonotype was observed a single time. There are 15 residues in the CDR3. The trim removed 4 bases at V and 8 bases at J, leaving 12 bases unmatched. CDR1 SGDLS and CDR2 YYNGEE come from the germline V gene. Sequenced material: PBMCs from the stem cell graft donor, taken from the stem cell graft. J is TRBJ2-1 and V is TRBV9; 7 bases map to TRBD2. The sequence came from a human donor who donated a stem cell graft to a child with combined immunodeficiency. DNA of the CDR3: TGTGCCAGCAGCTCCGGGGGTGGGAGCGGGGATGAGCAGTTCTTC. This sequence encodes CASSSGGGSGDEQFF.